Reported below is one T cell receptor (beta chain). Its matching antigen is unknown. These data originate in a study of blood T cells in healthy people across ages. Study-level points and caveats: Diversity of TCR beta per million T cells declined in a roughly linear way with age.

V lost 0 bases and J 4 bases, leaving 6 bases between the germline ends. The CDR3 loop spans 13 amino acids. Next came a second PCR, run for about 6 to 11 cycles, which used a sample-barcoded 5' primer along with a J-beta primer mix. The template-switch adaptor was a 5' adaptor with 12 random nucleotides. It tagged each cDNA molecule. TCRdb ran MiXCR on the 5' RACE reads and lists one entry per CDR3 protein. The sample contains some 760,000 distinct CDR3 sequences, 20% to 25% of which appear only once. This sample was also put to use in a study of T cells of mothers and their children. As reported in that work: Per child, roughly 3 million TCR beta CDR3 reads were obtained, against over 9.5 million per mother. In related and unrelated pairs alike, thymic selection shapes TCR recombination output, with inherited differences minor.

This clonotype was obtained from a boy younger than 18 in good health. The V and J genes are TRBV12-3 or TRBV12-4 and TRBJ1-1; D ambiguous. Sequenced input: blood. This CDR3 is CASSLAPTTEAFF. In nucleotides, the CDR3 is TGTGCCAGCAGTTTAGCGCCAACCACTGAAGCTTTCTTT.